The present entry profiles one T cell receptor beta chain with its context. Antigen specificity is unknown. Per the germline V gene, CDR1 is ENHRY and CDR2 is SYGVKD. The CDR3 loop spans 16 amino acids. J lost 7 bases, V lost 6 bases, and 7 bases had no gene match. This sample was taken from a study of CD4 T cells in relation to SARS-CoV-2 and coronaviruses. Study-wide context: The restricting HLA molecule for shared crossreactive spike epitopes was mapped. General study points: Pre-pandemic and post-infection samples never came from the same donor.

CD4+ T cells from unexposed donors were obtained before the COVID-19 pandemic (2011-2018). The cells were cultured for less than twelve days before CD4+ T cells were isolated. Testing used SARS-CoV-2 S/N and four cold-coronavirus spikes on unexposed-donor CD4+ T cells, cells permitting. The table came from immunoSEQ multiplex PCR; TCRdb's copy has only in-frame clones and leaves some out. The repertoire has 20,000 or so clones, approximately 82% of them found once; the top ten carry approximately 12%. Material for sequencing was CD4+ T cells from PBMCs, cultured in vitro. The origin of this receptor is a human donor in good health. The chain employs TRBV10-3 and TRBJ2-2; 14 bases align to TRBD2. The CDR3 here is CAISHRLAGGGGELFF. The DNA of the CDR3 is TGTGCCATCAGCCACCGACTAGCGGGGGGGGGCGGGGAGCTGTTTTTT.